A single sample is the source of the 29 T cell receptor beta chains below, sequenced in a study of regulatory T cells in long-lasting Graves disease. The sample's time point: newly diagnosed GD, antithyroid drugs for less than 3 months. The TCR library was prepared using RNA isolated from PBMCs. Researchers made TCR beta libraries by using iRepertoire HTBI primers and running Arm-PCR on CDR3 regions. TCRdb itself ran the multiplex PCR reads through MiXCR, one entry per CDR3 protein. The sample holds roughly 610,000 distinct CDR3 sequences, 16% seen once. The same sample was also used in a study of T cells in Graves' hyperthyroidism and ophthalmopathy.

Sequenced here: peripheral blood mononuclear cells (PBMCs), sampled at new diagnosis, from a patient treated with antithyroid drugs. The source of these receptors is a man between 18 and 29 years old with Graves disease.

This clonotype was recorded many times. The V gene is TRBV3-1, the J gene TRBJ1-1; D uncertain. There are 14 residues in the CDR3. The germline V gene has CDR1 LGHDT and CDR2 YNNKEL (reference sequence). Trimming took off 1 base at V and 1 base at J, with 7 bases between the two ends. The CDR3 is CASSQAWQNTEAFF. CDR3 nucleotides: TGTGCCAGCAGCCAAGCTTGGCAGAACACTGAAGCTTTCTTT.

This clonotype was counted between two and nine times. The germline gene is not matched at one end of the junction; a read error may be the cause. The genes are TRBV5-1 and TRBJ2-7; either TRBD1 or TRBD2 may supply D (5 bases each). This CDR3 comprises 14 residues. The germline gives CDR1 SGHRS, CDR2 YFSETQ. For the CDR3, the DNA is TGTGCCAGCAGCCCAGGGCGGGTAACCTACGAGCAGTACTTC. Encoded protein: CASSPGRVTYEQYF.

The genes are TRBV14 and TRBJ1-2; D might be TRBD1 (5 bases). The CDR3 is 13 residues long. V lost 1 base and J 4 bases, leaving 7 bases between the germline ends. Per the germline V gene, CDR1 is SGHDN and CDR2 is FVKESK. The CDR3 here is CASSQGGVYGYTF. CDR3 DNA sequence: TGTGCCAGCAGCCAAGGAGGGGTCTATGGCTACACCTTC. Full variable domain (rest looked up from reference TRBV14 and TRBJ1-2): EAGVTQFPSHSVIEKGQTVTLRCDPISGHDNLYWYRRVMGKEIKFLLHFVKESKQDESGMPNNRFLAERTGGTYSTLKVQPAELEDSGVYFCASSQGGVYGYTFGSGTRLTVV.

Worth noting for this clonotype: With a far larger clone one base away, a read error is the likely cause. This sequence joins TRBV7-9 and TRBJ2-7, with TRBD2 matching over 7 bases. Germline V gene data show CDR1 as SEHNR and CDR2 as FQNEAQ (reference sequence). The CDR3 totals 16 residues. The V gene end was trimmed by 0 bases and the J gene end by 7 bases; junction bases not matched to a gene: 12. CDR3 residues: CASSLAGGSSYNEQYF. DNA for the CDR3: TGTGCCAGCAGCTTAGCGGGCGGGAGCTCCTACAATGAGCAGTACTTC.

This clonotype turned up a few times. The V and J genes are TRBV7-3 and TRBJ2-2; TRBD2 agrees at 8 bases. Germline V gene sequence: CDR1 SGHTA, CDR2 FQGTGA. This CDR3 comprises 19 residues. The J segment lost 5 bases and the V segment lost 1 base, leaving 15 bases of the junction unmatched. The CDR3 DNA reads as TGTGCCAGCAGCTTAATGGGGCTAGCGGGCCGTGGGAGGACCGGGGAGCTGTTTTTT. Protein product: CASSLMGLAGRGRTGELFF.

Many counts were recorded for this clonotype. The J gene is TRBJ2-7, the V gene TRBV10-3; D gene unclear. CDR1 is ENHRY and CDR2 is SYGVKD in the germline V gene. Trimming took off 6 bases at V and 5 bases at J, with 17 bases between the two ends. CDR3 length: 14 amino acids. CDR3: CAIRRDIFVHEQYF. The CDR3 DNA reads TGTGCCATCAGACGTGACATATTTGTCCACGAGCAGTACTTC.

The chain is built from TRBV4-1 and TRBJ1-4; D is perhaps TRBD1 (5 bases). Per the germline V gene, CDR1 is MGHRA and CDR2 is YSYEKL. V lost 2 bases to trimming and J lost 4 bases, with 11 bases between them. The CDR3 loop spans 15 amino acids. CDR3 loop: CASSQLQGDNEKLFF. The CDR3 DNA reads TGCGCCAGCAGCCAACTACAAGGGGATAATGAAAAACTGTTTTTT.

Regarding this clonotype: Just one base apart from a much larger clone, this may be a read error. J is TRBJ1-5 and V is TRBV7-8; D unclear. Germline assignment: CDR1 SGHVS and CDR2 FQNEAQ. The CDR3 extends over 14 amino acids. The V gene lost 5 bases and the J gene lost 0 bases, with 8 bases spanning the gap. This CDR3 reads CASSKADSNQPQHF. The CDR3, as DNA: TGTGCCAGCAGCAAAGCGGATAGCAATCAGCCCCAGCATTTT.

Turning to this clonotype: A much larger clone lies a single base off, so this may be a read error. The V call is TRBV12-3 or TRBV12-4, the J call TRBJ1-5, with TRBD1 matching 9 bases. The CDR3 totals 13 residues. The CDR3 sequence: CASNTGGRQPKHF. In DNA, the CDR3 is TGTGCCAGCAATACAGGGGGCCGGCAGCCCAAGCATTTT.

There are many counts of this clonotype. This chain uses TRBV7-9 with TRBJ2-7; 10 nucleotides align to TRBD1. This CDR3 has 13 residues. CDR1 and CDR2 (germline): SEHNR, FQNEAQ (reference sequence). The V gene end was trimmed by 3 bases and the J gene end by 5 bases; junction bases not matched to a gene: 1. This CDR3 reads CASSLTGGHEQYF. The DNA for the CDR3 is TGTGCCAGCAGCTTGACAGGGGGCCACGAGCAGTACTTC. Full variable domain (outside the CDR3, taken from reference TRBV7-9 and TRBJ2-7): DTGVSQNPRHKITKRGQNVTFRCDPISEHNRLYWYRQTLGQGPEFLTYFQNEAQLEKSRLLSDRFSAERPKGSFSTLEIQRTEQGDSAMYLCASSLTGGHEQYFGPGTRLTVT.

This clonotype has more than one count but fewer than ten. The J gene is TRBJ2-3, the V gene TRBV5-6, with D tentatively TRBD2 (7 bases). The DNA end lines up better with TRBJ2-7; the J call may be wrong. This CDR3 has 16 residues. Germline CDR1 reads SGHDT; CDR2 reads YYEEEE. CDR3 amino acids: CASSLEGGRVSYEQYF. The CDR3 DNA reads TGTGCCAGCAGCTTGGAGGGGGGGCGGGTATCCTACGAGCAGTACTTC.

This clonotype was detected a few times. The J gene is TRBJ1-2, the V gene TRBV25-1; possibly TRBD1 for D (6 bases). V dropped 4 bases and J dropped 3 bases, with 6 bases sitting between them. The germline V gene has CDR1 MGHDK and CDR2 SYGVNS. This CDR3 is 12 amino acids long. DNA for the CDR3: TGTGCCAGCAGTGCAGGGGACTATGGCTACACCTTC. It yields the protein CASSAGDYGYTF.

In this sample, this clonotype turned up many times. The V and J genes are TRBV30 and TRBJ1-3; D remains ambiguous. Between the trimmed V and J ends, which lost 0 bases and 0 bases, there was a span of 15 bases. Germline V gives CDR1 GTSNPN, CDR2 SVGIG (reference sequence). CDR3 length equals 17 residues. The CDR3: CAWSVSRTPLSGNTIYF. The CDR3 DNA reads TGTGCCTGGAGTGTAAGCCGAACTCCCCTCTCTGGAAACACCATATATTTT.

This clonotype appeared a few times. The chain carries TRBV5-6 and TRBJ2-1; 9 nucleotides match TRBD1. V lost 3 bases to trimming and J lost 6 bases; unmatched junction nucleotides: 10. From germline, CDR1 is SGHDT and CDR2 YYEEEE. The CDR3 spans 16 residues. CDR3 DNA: TGTGCCAGCAGCTCTCCCCCGGGACAGGGCATCAATGAGCAGTTCTTC. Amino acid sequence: CASSSPPGQGINEQFF.

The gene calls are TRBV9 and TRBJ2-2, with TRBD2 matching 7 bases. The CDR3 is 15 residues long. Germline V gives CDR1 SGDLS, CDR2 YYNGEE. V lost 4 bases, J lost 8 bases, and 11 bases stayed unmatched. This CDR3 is CASSPGVGLEGELFF. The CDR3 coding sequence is TGTGCCAGCAGCCCCGGAGTTGGACTAGAAGGGGAGCTGTTTTTT.

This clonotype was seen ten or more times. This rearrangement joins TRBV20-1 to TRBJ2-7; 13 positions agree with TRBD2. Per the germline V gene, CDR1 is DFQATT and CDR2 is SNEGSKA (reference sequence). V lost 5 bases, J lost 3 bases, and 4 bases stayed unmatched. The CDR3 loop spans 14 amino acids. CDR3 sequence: CSAGGTSGIYEQYF. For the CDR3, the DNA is TGCAGTGCTGGCGGGACTAGCGGGATCTACGAGCAGTACTTC.

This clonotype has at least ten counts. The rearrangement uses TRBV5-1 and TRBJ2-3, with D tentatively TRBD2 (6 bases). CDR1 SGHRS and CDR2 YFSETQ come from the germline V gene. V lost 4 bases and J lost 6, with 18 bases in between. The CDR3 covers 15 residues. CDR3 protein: CASSPGGKVGDTQYF. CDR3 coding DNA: TGCGCCAGCAGCCCGGGCGGGAAAGTTGGGGATACGCAGTATTTT.

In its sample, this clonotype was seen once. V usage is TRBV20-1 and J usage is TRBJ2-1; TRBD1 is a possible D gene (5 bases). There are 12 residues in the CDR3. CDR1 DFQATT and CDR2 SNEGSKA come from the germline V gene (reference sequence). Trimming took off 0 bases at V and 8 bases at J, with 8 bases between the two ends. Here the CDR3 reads CSARELQDEQFF. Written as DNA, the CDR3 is TGCAGTGCTAGAGAATTACAGGATGAGCAGTTCTTC.

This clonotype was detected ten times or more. The CDR3 here is CSASEGLDYEQYF. The CDR3 DNA sequence: TGCAGTGCTAGTGAGGGACTAGACTACGAGCAGTACTTC. The chain is built from TRBV20-1 and TRBJ2-7, with 8 bases identical to TRBD2. Germline V gene lookup returns CDR1 DFQATT and CDR2 SNEGSKA (reference sequence). The J segment lost 3 bases and the V segment lost 3 bases, leaving 4 bases of the junction unmatched. This CDR3 is 13 amino acids long.

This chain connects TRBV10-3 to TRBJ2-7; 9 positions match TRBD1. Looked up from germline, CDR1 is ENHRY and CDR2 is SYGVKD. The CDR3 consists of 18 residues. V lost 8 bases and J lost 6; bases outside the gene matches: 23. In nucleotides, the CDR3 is TGTGCCATCTATCCGGGACAGGGCCGATTAGCTTTGTCCCCCGAGCAGTACTTC. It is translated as CAIYPGQGRLALSPEQYF.

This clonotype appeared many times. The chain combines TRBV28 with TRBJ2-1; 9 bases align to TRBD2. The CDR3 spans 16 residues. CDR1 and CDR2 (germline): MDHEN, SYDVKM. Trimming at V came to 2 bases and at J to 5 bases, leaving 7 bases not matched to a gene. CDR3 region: CASSLIAGGPHNEQFF. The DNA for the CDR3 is TGTGCCAGCAGTTTAATTGCGGGAGGGCCTCACAATGAGCAGTTCTTC.

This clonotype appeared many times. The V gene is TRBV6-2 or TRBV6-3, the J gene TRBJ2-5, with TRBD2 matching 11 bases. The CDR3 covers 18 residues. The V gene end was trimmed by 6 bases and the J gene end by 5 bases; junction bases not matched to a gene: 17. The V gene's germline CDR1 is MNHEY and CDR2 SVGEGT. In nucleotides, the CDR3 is TGTGCCAGCAGGCGCGGGACTAGCGGCGCCGGACGGGGTGAGACCCAGTACTTC. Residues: CASRRGTSGAGRGETQYF.

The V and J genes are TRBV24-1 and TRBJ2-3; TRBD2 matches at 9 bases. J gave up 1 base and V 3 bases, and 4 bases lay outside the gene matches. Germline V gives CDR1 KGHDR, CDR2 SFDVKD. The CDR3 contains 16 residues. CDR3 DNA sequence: TGTGCCACCAGTGATCGGTCTAGCGGGGGCACAGATACGCAGTATTTT. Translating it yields CATSDRSSGGTDTQYF.

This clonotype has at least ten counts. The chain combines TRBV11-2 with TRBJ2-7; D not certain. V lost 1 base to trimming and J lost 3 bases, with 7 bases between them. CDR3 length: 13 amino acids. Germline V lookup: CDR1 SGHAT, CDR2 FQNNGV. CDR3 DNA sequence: TGTGCCAGCAGCTTAGCCGGAGACTACGAGCAGTACTTC. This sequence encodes CASSLAGDYEQYF.

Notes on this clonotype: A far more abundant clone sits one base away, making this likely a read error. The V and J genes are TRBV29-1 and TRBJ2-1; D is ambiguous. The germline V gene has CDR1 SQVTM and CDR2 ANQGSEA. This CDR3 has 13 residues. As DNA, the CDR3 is TGCAGGTATAAGGCCTACAATACCGACGAGCAGTTCTTC. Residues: CRYKAYNTDEQFF.

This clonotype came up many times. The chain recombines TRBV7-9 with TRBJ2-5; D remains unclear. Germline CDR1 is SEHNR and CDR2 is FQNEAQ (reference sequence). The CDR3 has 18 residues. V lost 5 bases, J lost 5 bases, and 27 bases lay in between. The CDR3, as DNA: TGTGCCAGCAGCCCAGTCGGTAGCAGTCGATCCCTGGGGGAGACCCAGTACTTC. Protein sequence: CASSPVGSSRSLGETQYF.

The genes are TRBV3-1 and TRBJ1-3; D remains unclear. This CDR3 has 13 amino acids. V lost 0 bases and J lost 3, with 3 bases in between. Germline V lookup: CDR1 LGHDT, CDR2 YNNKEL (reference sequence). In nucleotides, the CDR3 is TGTGCCAGCAGCCAAGATCATGGAAACACCATATATTTT. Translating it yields CASSQDHGNTIYF.

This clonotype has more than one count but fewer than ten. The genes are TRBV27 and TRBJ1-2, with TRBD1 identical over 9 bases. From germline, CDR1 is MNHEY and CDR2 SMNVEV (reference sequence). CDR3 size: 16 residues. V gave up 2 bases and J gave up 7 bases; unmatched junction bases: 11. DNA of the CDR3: TGTGCCAGCAGTTTACAGGGACAGGGCACCCTCTTTGGCTACACCTTC. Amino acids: CASSLQGQGTLFGYTF.

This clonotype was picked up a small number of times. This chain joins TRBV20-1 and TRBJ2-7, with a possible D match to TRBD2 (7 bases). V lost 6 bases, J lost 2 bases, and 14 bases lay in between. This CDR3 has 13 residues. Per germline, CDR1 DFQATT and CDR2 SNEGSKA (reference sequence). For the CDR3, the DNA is TGCAGTGCCCGGGGGGCTAGCGCCTACGAGCAGTACTTC. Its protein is CSARGASAYEQYF.